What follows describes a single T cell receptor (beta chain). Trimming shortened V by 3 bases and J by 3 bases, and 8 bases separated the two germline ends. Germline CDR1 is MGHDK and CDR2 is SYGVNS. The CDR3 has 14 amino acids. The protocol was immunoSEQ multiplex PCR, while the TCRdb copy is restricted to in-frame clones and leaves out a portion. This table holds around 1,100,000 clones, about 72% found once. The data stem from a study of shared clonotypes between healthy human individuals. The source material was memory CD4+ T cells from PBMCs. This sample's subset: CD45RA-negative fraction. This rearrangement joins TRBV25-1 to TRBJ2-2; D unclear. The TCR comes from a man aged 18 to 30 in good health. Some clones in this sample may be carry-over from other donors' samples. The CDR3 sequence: CASSEDHYTGELFF. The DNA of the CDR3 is TGTGCCAGCAGTGAGGACCATTACACCGGGGAGCTGTTTTTT.